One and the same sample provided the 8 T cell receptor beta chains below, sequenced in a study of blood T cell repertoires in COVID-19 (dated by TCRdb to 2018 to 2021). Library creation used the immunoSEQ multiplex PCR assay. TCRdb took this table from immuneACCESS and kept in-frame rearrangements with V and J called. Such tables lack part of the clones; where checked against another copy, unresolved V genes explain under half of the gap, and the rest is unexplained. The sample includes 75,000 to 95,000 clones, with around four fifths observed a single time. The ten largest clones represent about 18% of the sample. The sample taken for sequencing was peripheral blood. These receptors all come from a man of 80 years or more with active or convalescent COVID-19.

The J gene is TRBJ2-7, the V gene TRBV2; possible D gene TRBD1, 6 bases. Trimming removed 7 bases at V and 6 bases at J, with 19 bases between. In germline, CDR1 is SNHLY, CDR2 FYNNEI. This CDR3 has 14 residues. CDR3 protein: CASTPGVTGGEQYV. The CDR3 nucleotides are TGTGCCAGCACGCCAGGGGTAACAGGTGGCGAGCAGTACGTC.

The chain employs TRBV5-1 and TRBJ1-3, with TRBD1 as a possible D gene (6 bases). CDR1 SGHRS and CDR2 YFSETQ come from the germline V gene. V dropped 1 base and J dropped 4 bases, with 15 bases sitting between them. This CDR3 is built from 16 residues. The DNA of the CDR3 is TGCGCCAGCAGCTTGTCAGGGGTAACGAAGGGAAACACCATATATTTT. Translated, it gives CASSLSGVTKGNTIYF. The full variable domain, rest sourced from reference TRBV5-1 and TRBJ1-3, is KAGVTQTPRYLIKTRGQQVTLSCSPISGHRSVSWYQQTPGQGLQFLFEYFSETQRNKGNFPGRFSGRQFSNSRSEMNVSTLELGDSALYLCASSLSGVTKGNTIYFGEGSWLTVV.

The CDR3 DNA follows: TGTGCCAGCAGTGAACGCGGGCTAGCGGGGTCCTCCTACAATGAGCAGTTCTTC. It translates to CASSERGLAGSSYNEQFF. The chain employs TRBV6-1 and TRBJ2-1, with TRBD2 matching over 9 bases. V lost 2 bases and J lost 0; bases outside the gene matches: 8. Germline V gene data show CDR1 as MNHNS and CDR2 as SASEGT. The CDR3 contains 18 residues.

CDR3 sequence (DNA): TGTGCCAGCAGGGACAGGGGGCCTGGCTACACCTTC. As protein: CASRDRGPGYTF. The chain joins TRBV2 to TRBJ1-2, with 11 bases aligning to TRBD1. The CDR3 loop spans 12 amino acids. The V gene's germline CDR1 is SNHLY and CDR2 FYNNEI. With 6 bases clipped from V and 7 bases from J, the junction kept 1 base outside the gene matches.

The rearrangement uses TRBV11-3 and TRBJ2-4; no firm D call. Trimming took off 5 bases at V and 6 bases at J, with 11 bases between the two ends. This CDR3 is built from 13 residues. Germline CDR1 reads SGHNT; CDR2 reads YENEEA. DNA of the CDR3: TGTGCCAGCAGCCTGATTGCTACAAACATTCAGTACTTC. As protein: CASSLIATNIQYF.

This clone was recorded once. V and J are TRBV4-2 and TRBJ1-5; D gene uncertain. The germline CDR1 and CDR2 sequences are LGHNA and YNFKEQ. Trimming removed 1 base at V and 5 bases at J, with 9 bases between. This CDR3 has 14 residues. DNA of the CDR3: TGTGCCAGCAGCCAAGCCGTGAGGGATCAGCCCCAGCATTTT. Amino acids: CASSQAVRDQPQHF.

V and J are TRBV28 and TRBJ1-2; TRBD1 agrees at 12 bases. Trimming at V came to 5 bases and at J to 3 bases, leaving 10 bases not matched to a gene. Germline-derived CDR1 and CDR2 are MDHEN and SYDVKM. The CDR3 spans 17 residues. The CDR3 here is CASSLTGTGGGDYGYTF. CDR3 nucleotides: TGTGCCAGCAGTCTTACTGGGACAGGGGGCGGTGACTATGGCTACACCTTC.

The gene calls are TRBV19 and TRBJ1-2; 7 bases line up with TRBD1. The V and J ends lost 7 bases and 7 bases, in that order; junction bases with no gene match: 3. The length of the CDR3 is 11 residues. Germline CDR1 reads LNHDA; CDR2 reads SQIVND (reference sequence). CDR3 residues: CASKQGSGYTF. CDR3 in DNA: TGTGCCAGTAAACAGGGGTCTGGCTACACCTTC.